This TCR beta chain was retrieved from a study of cytomegalovirus exposure and HLA in healthy donors. In the case of this clone: Its specificity is not known.

Among the donors, all were healthy bone marrow donors. General study results and limits: Association of a missense DCLRE1C variant with TCR beta V- and J-gene trimming was reported in a later analysis. Most of the CMV-associated TCR beta chains (in a later analysis) appeared to be HLA-restricted. In a later analysis, at a false discovery rate of 0.05, some 15,000 TCR beta sequences were associated with HLA alleles.

This CDR3 is built from 14 residues. The V segment lost 6 bases and the J segment 5 bases; nucleotides outside the gene matches: 6. The V gene's germline CDR1 is MNHEY and CDR2 SVGAGI. The study ran its PCR with 60 Vbeta and 13 Jbeta primers. Assay used: immunoSEQ multiplex PCR; TCRdb lists only in-frame clones, some missing. Here the sample spans around 190,000 clones, roughly 90% being singletons. This sequence was found in a woman aged 30 to 39 in good health and CMV-seronegative. The chain links TRBV6-5 to TRBJ2-2, with 7 nucleotides matching TRBD2. Sequencing input: PBMCs. The CDR3 protein is CASRPGGSTGELFF. The CDR3 DNA reads TGTGCCAGCAGACCCGGCGGGAGTACCGGGGAGCTGTTTTTT.